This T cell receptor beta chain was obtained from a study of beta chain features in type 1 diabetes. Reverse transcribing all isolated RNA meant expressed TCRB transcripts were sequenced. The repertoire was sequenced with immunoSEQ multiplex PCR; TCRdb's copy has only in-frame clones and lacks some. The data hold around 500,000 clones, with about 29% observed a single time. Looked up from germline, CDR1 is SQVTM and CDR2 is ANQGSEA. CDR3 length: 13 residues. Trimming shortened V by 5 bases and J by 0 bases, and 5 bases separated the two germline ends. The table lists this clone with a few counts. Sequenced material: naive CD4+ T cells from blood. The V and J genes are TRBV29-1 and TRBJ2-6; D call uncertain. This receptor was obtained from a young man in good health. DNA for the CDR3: TGCAGCGTTCGGCGCTCTGGGGCCAACGTCCTGACTTTC. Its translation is CSVRRSGANVLTF.